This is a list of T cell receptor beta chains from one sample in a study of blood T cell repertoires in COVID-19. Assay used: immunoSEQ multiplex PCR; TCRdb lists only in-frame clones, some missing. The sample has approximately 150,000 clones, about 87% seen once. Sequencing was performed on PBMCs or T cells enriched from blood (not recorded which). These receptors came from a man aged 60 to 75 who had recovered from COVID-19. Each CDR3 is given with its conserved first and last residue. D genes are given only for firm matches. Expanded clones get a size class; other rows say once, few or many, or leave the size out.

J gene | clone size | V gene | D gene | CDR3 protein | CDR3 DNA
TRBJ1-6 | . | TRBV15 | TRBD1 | CATDRDRGRSPLHF | TGTGCCACGGACCGGGACAGGGGTCGGTCACCCCTCCACTTT
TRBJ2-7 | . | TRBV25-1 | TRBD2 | CASESGGSNEQYF | TGTGCCAGCGAGTCGGGAGGGTCCAATGAGCAGTACTTC
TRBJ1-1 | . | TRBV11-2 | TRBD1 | CASSWWANSGGRTTEAFF | TGTGCCAGCAGCTGGTGGGCAAACTCAGGGGGGCGAACAACTGAAGCTTTCTTT
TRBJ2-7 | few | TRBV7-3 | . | CASSPGGESSPYEQYF | TGTGCCAGCAGCCCGGGGGGCGAATCGAGCCCCTACGAGCAGTACTTC
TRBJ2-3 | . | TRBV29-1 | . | CSVEVGGRGTQYF | TGCAGCGTTGAAGTGGGGGGGCGCGGTACGCAGTATTTT
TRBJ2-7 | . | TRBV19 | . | CASSMTSLARKQYF | TGTGCCAGTAGTATGACTAGTTTGGCGCGGAAGCAGTACTTC
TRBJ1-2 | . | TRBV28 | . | CASSPAGGTNYGYTF | TGTGCCAGCAGTCCCGCCGGGGGGACTAACTATGGCTACACCTTC
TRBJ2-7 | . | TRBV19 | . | CASSSPGGRPYEQYF | TGTGCCAGTAGTTCACCAGGGGGGAGGCCCTACGAGCAGTACTTC
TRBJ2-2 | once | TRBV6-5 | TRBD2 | CASSPGLQTGELFF | TGTGCCAGCAGCCCGGGACTACAAACCGGGGAGCTGTTTTTT
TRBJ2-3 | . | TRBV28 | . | CASSFTRTPDTQYF | TGTGCCAGCAGTTTCACACGAACCCCAGATACGCAGTATTTT
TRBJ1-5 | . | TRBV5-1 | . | CASSLFEDQPQHF | TGCGCCAGCAGCTTGTTTGAGGATCAGCCCCAGCATTTT
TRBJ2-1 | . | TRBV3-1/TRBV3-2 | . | CASSLGHYNEQFF | TGTGCCAGCAGCCTCGGACATTACAATGAGCAGTTCTTC
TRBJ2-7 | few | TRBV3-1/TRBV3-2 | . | CASSQDYEVGEQYF | TGTGCCAGCAGCCAGGACTATGAGGTGGGCGAGCAGTACTTC
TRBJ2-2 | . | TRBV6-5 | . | CASSYSRVTGELFF | TGTGCCAGCAGTTACTCGAGGGTCACCGGGGAGCTGTTTTTT
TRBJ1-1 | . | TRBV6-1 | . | CASREGQENTEAFF | TGTGCCAGCAGAGAAGGACAAGAGAACACTGAAGCTTTCTTT
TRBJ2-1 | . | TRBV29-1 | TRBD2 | CSGTSGSSYNEQFF | TGCAGCGGTACTAGCGGGAGTTCCTACAATGAGCAGTTCTTC
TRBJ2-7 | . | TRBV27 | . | CASSLSDLASGREQYF | TGTGCCAGCAGTTTGTCGGACCTAGCGTCAGGGAGAGAGCAGTACTTC
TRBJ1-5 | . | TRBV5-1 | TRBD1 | CASSPGTGGRDQPQHF | TGCGCCAGCAGCCCCGGGACAGGGGGTCGGGATCAGCCCCAGCATTTT
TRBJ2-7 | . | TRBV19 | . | CASRDNSYEQYF | TGTGCCAGCCGGGACAACTCCTACGAGCAGTACTTC
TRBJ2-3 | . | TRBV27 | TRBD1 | CASSSMGQGTDTQYF | TGTGCCAGCAGTTCGATGGGACAGGGCACAGATACGCAGTATTTT
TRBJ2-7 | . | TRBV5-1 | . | CASSLVGDREQYF | TGCGCCAGCAGCTTGGTGGGAGATCGCGAGCAGTACTTC
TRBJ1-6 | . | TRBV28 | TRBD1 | CASRTSTGTGGSPLHF | TGTGCCAGCAGGACCTCTACCGGGACAGGGGGATCACCCCTCCACTTT